Listed below are T cell receptor beta chains from one sample, sequenced in a study of T cell changes during pregnancy in multiple sclerosis. TCRdb's table, derived via immunoSEQ multiplex PCR, lists solely in-frame clones and lacks some. The sample holds 35,000 to 45,000 clones; about 91% are singletons and the top ten take approximately 2%. This material consisted of CD4+ T cells from peripheral blood mononuclear cells, taken after pregnancy. Every receptor here comes from a female donor in good health, enrolled as a control in a pregnancy study. Each CDR3 is given with its conserved first and last residue. A D gene is named only where the DNA matches it firmly. Rows may omit the clone size; those that give it use once, few, many or a size class.

>TRBJ1-3|-|TRBV28|once
CASSFGGVSGNTIYF
TGTGCCAGCAGTTTTGGGGGGGTCTCTGGAAACACCATATATTTT
>TRBJ2-1|TRBD2|TRBV5-8|-
CASSRSGRGEFF
TGTGCCAGCAGCCGAAGCGGGAGAGGGGAGTTCTTC
>TRBJ2-3|-|TRBV6-6|-
CASSDQGQSTDTQYF
TGTGCCAGCAGTGACCAGGGACAAAGCACAGATACGCAGTATTTT
>TRBJ2-5|TRBD2|TRBV28|-
CASSTRLAGGWETQYF
TGTGCCAGCAGTACGAGACTAGCGGGGGGTTGGGAGACCCAGTACTTC
>TRBJ1-1|-|TRBV11-2|-
CASSFSVDTEAFF
TGTGCCAGCAGCTTCTCCGTTGACACTGAAGCTTTCTTT
>TRBJ2-7|TRBD2|TRBV5-5|-
CASTLTSREYEQYF
TGTGCCAGCACCCTGACTAGCCGGGAGTACGAGCAGTACTTC
>TRBJ2-1|TRBD2|TRBV7-8|-
CASSVSGGAYEQFF
TGTGCCAGCAGCGTTAGCGGGGGGGCCTATGAGCAGTTCTTC
>TRBJ2-7|TRBD1|TRBV5-4|-
CASSLARQGGSYEQYF
TGTGCCAGCAGCTTGGCCCGACAGGGGGGGTCCTACGAGCAGTACTTC
>TRBJ1-1|-|TRBV5-1|-
CASSLGLNTEAFF
TGCGCCAGCAGCTTGGGGCTGAACACTGAAGCTTTCTTT
>TRBJ1-2|TRBD1|TRBV18|few
CASSPGQQGLYGYTF
TGTGCCAGCTCACCAGGCCAACAGGGGCTCTATGGCTACACCTTC
>TRBJ1-4|TRBD1|TRBV18|-
CASSPGQGDEKLFF
TGTGCCAGCTCACCCGGACAGGGGGATGAAAAACTGTTTTTT
>TRBJ1-3|-|TRBV6-6|few
CATATGSGNTIYF
TGTGCCACCGCGACAGGCTCTGGAAACACCATATATTTT
>TRBJ1-1|-|TRBV28|-
CASSLLGAMGAFF
TGTGCCAGCAGTTTATTAGGTGCGATGGGCGCTTTCTTT
>TRBJ1-6|-|TRBV14|-
CASSLSSYNSPLHF
TGTGCCAGCAGCCTCAGCTCCTATAATTCACCCCTCCACTTT
>TRBJ2-7|TRBD2|TRBV4-2|few
CASSQVSGTSYEQYF
TGTGCCAGCAGCCAAGTAAGCGGGACCTCCTACGAGCAGTACTTC
>TRBJ2-7|TRBD2|TRBV9|-
CASSVVLAGALDEQYF
TGTGCCAGCAGCGTAGTTCTAGCGGGAGCATTGGACGAGCAGTACTTC
>TRBJ1-2|-|TRBV25-1|-
CASSESRAGSLYGYTF
TGTGCCAGCAGTGAATCCAGGGCGGGGAGTCTCTATGGCTACACCTTC
>TRBJ2-1|-|TRBV27|-
CASPCGVGTYNEQFF
TGTGCCAGCCCCTGCGGGGTAGGTACCTACAATGAGCAGTTCTTC
>TRBJ2-3|TRBD1|TRBV11-2|-
CASSPTGGRTDTQYF
TGTGCCAGCAGCCCCACAGGGGGCCGCACAGATACGCAGTATTTT
>TRBJ1-5|-|TRBV6-5|-
CASSTFRRSGPQHF
TGTGCCAGCAGTACCTTCAGAAGAAGCGGGCCCCAGCATTTT
>TRBJ2-7|-|TRBV21-1|-
CASSKGEGLYEQYF
TGTGCCAGCAGCAAAGGCGAGGGTCTCTACGAGCAGTACTTC
>TRBJ2-7|-|TRBV18|few
CASSPASRTYEQYF
TGTGCCAGCTCACCAGCGAGCCGGACTTACGAGCAGTACTTC
>TRBJ1-1|-|TRBV5-1|-
CASSSQVTGNTEAFF
TGCGCCAGCAGCTCACAGGTCACGGGGAACACTGAAGCTTTCTTT
>TRBJ2-7|TRBD2|TRBV11-2|-
CASSFGLAGVAYEQYF
TGTGCCAGCAGCTTCGGACTAGCGGGAGTGGCATACGAGCAGTACTTC
>TRBJ2-2|TRBD2|TRBV10-1|-
CASSDPLGGGVTGELFF
TGCGCCAGCAGTGATCCCCTTGGGGGGGGTGTCACCGGGGAGCTGTTTTTT
>TRBJ1-6|TRBD1|TRBV7-9|-
CASSPGQGISPLHF
TGTGCCAGCAGTCCGGGACAGGGGATTTCACCCCTCCACTTT